These 28 T cell receptor beta chains originate from one sample sequenced in a study of prognosis after radiotherapy for stage I lung cancer. Multiplex PCR in two rounds served to amplify TCR beta CDR3 from genomic DNA. During first-round PCR, primers specific to each TRBV and TRBJ gene were used. TCRdb reanalysed the multiplex PCR reads using MiXCR and keeps one entry per CDR3 protein. The profile shows about 18,000 distinct CDR3 sequences, around 47% of them singletons. The starting material was PBMCs, obtained before or after stereotactic body radiation therapy (not recorded which). Source of these receptors: a donor at least 50 years old with non-small cell lung cancer.

This chain joins TRBV5-6 and TRBJ2-5; D may be TRBD2 (6 bases). The CDR3 covers 17 residues. Germline loops: CDR1 SGHDT, CDR2 YYEEEE. The V end lost 0 bases, the J end lost 5 bases, and 20 bases lay between the germline ends. The CDR3 sequence is CASSLARGENGRETQYF. In nucleotides, the CDR3 is TGTGCCAGCAGCTTGGCTAGAGGGGAGAATGGGAGGGAGACCCAGTACTTC.

This clonotype was counted a single time. A read error may be the cause here, since a much bigger clone is one base away. This rearrangement joins TRBV29-1 to TRBJ2-5; TRBD1 or TRBD2 may be the D gene (6 bases each). Trimming pared 5 bases from V and 5 bases from J, leaving 15 bases between. The length of the CDR3 is 13 residues. CDR1 SQVTM and CDR2 ANQGSEA come from the germline V gene. The CDR3 DNA is TGCAGCGTTTTTCGGGGGCAGGTGGAGACCCAGTACTTC. This sequence encodes CSVFRGQVETQYF.

The chain combines TRBV19 with TRBJ2-3, with 12 positions matching TRBD1. The trim removed 4 bases at V and 4 bases at J, leaving 12 bases unmatched. Germline V lookup: CDR1 LNHDA, CDR2 SQIVND (reference sequence). This CDR3 comprises 18 residues. CDR3: CASSRVTGTGGAADTQYF. CDR3 nucleotides: TGTGCCAGTAGTAGGGTGACCGGGACAGGGGGCGCAGCAGATACGCAGTATTTT.

Comments on this clonotype: Only one base separates this from a far larger clonotype, so it likely reflects a read error. V is TRBV6-2 or TRBV6-3 and J is TRBJ2-7; weak D call: TRBD2 (6 bases). CDR3 size: 11 residues. Trimming pared 10 bases from V and 6 bases from J, leaving 13 bases between. Germline assignment: CDR1 MNHEY and CDR2 SVGEGT. The CDR3 is CAIRGGSEQYF. CDR3 in DNA: TGTGCCATCCGGGGAGGCAGCGAGCAGTACTTC.

This clonotype was seen ten or more times. The rearrangement links TRBV20-1 to TRBJ2-1; 9 bases line up with TRBD2. Losses at the gene ends were 5 bases for V and 4 bases for J; bases not matched to a gene: 6. Germline CDR1 DFQATT, CDR2 SNEGSKA (reference sequence). The CDR3 has 14 amino acids. CDR3 residues: CSAGSSGAYNEQFF. The CDR3 DNA reads TGCAGTGCTGGCTCTAGCGGGGCATACAATGAGCAGTTCTTC.

The chain employs TRBV4-2 and TRBJ2-4; 9 bases are shared with TRBD2. The V gene's germline CDR1 is LGHNA and CDR2 YNFKEQ. V lost 4 bases to trimming and J lost 5 bases; unmatched junction nucleotides: 6. The CDR3 is 15 amino acids. CDR3 protein: CASSPQAGGENIQYF. The CDR3 nucleotides are TGTGCCAGCAGCCCCCAAGCGGGGGGCGAAAACATTCAGTACTTC.

This clonotype was seen ten or more times. The CDR3 protein is CASSFKTGIGFYEQYF. In DNA, the CDR3 is TGTGCCAGCAGCTTCAAAACAGGGATCGGGTTCTACGAGCAGTACTTC. The rearrangement links TRBV11-2 to TRBJ2-7; D possibly corresponds to TRBD1 (6 bases). Trimming took 3 bases from V and 3 from J, leaving 18 bases between them. The CDR3 is 16 amino acids. From germline, CDR1 is SGHAT and CDR2 FQNNGV.

This clonotype ranks as medium-sized. The CDR3 spells CASSQRDESNQPQHF. DNA for the CDR3: TGCGCCAGCAGCCAAAGGGACGAGAGCAATCAGCCCCAGCATTTT. The chain combines TRBV4-1 with TRBJ1-5, with D tentatively TRBD1 (5 bases). With 2 bases removed from V and 1 base from J, the gap between germline ends came to 9 bases. Per the germline V gene, CDR1 is MGHRA and CDR2 is YSYEKL. The CDR3 covers 15 residues.

This clonotype was detected ten times or more. The rearrangement uses TRBV2 and TRBJ1-1, with D hard to call. The V and J ends lost 4 bases and 4 bases respectively, with 13 bases between them. The CDR3 totals 14 residues. Germline loops: CDR1 SNHLY, CDR2 FYNNEI. The CDR3 spells CASSGVMGSTEAFF. CDR3 in DNA: TGTGCCAGCAGTGGGGTGATGGGGAGCACTGAAGCTTTCTTT.

This clonotype was detected many times. The chain is built from TRBV7-9 and TRBJ2-5; TRBD2 agrees at 7 bases. The germline CDR1 and CDR2 sequences are SEHNR and FQNEAQ (reference sequence). J gave up 3 bases and V 3 bases, and 1 base lay outside the gene matches. CDR3 length: 13 residues. CDR3 loop: CASSFRGEETQYF. The CDR3 DNA reads TGTGCCAGCAGCTTTCGGGGGGAAGAGACCCAGTACTTC.

This clonotype was seen at least ten times. The chain combines TRBV20-1 with TRBJ1-2, with D possibly TRBD1 on 6 matching bases. CDR3 length: 15 amino acids. Germline V gene data show CDR1 as DFQATT and CDR2 as SNEGSKA (reference sequence). V was clipped by 5 bases and J by 2 bases, with 18 bases between them. As DNA, the CDR3 is TGCAGTGCTGACCCGACGGGACAAGGGAACTATGGCTACACCTTC. This codes for CSADPTGQGNYGYTF.

Of note for this clonotype: One end of the junction fails to match germline, which may point to a read error. This chain uses TRBV12-3 or TRBV12-4 with TRBJ2-7; TRBD1 might be the D (5 bases). CDR3 length: 15 residues. In DNA form, the CDR3 reads TGTGCCAGCAGTCCCCCGGTAGGGGTCAGCTACGATCAGTACTTC. Its protein is CASSPPVGVSYDQYF.

In its sample, this clonotype was seen many times. The chain is built from TRBV12-3 or TRBV12-4 and TRBJ2-2; perhaps D is TRBD1 or TRBD2 (6 bases each). The CDR3 totals 16 residues. With 4 bases removed from V and 6 bases from J, the gap between germline ends came to 18 bases. The DNA for the CDR3 is TGTGCCAGCAGTTCGGGGCAAGGGGGGTGGGCCGGGGAGCTGTTTTTT. Translated: CASSSGQGGWAGELFF.

On this clonotype itself: A junction boundary mismatches the germline segment, possibly from a read error. The chain joins TRBV7-9 to TRBJ2-5; possibly TRBD2 for D (5 bases). Germline V CDR1 and CDR2: SEHNR, FQNEAQ (reference sequence). The CDR3 length is 16 residues. The CDR3 nucleotides are TGTGCCAACAGCCCGGAGGACGGGTCTAATCGTGAGACCCAGTACTTC. This sequence encodes CANSPEDGSNRETQYF.

This clonotype occurred many times. One end of the junction does not line up with germline, which may come from a read error. The gene calls are TRBV7-7 and TRBJ2-3; D perhaps matches TRBD2 (6 bases). There are 13 residues in the CDR3. CDR1 is SSHAT, CDR2 FNYEAQ, per germline (reference sequence). The CDR3 DNA follows: TGTGCTAGCAGCAAGGACTACACAGATACGCAGTATTTT. This sequence encodes CASSKDYTDTQYF.

This clonotype has a handful of counts. V usage is TRBV9 and J usage is TRBJ2-7; TRBD2 matches 9 bases. The CDR3 covers 15 residues. Germline CDR1 and CDR2: SGDLS and YYNGEE. V dropped 4 bases and J dropped 1; count of bases not matched to a gene: 6. CDR3 sequence reads: CASSSPSGGSYEQYF. CDR3 bases: TGTGCCAGCAGCTCTCCCAGCGGGGGGTCCTACGAGCAGTACTTC.

This clonotype was observed many times. The chain couples TRBV5-1 to TRBJ2-2; perhaps TRBD2 as D (6 bases). The V end lost 0 bases, the J end lost 2 bases, and 8 bases lay between the germline ends. CDR1 is SGHRS, CDR2 YFSETQ, per germline. The CDR3 totals 15 residues. In DNA form, the CDR3 reads TGCGCCAGCAGCTTGGACGGGGGAAACACCGGGGAGCTGTTTTTT. It specifies CASSLDGGNTGELFF. Full variable domain (missing parts from reference TRBV5-1 and TRBJ2-2): KAGVTQTPRYLIKTRGQQVTLSCSPISGHRSVSWYQQTPGQGLQFLFEYFSETQRNKGNFPGRFSGRQFSNSRSEMNVSTLELGDSALYLCASSLDGGNTGELFFGEGSRLTVL.

This clonotype was recorded at least ten times. The chain couples TRBV12-3 or TRBV12-4 to TRBJ2-1; the D gene is possibly TRBD2 (6 bases). The CDR3 runs 14 residues. Trimming shortened V by 2 bases and J by 8 bases, and 13 bases separated the two germline ends. CDR3 amino acids: CASSLSGRSDEQFF. Written as DNA, the CDR3 is TGTGCCAGCAGTTTAAGTGGGAGGTCGGATGAGCAGTTCTTC.

This clonotype has ten or more counts. This chain uses TRBV15 with TRBJ1-2; D is undetermined. The CDR3 has 14 residues. Germline CDR1 reads LNHNV; CDR2 reads YYDKDF (reference sequence). V dropped 4 bases and J dropped 3 bases, with 12 bases sitting between them. In DNA form, the CDR3 reads TGTGCCACCAGCACCGGGCAGCCCTACTATGGCTACACCTTC. Protein sequence: CATSTGQPYYGYTF.

The V gene is TRBV7-2, the J gene TRBJ2-3, with a weak D call TRBD1 (6 bases). Trimming removed 7 bases from V and 6 bases from J, with 32 bases in between. The V gene's germline CDR1 is SGHTA and CDR2 FQGNSA. The CDR3 contains 19 residues. CDR3 loop: CASIPLPYRVRTKGDTQYF. The CDR3 DNA reads as TGTGCCAGCATCCCACTACCCTACAGGGTTCGCACTAAGGGGGATACGCAGTATTTT. Complete variable domain (other parts from reference TRBV7-2 and TRBJ2-3): GAGVSQSPSNKVTEKGKDVELRCDPISGHTALYWYRQSLGQGLEFLIYFQGNSAPDKSGLPSDRFSAERTGGSVSTLTIQRTQQEDSAVYLCASIPLPYRVRTKGDTQYFGPGTRLTVL.

This clonotype was seen repeatedly, ten times or more. The chain joins TRBV29-1 to TRBJ1-1, with D tentatively TRBD1 (6 bases). The V end lost 7 bases, the J end lost 1 base, and 13 bases lay between the germline ends. Germline-derived CDR1 and CDR2 are SQVTM and ANQGSEA. The CDR3 is 13 amino acids. The CDR3 DNA is TGCAGCGCTCAGACAGGCCCGAACACTGAAGCTTTCTTT. Translation gives CSAQTGPNTEAFF.

The CDR3 region is CASSQGIANYGYTF. The CDR3 DNA reads TGTGCCAGCAGTCAAGGAATAGCTAACTATGGCTACACCTTC. The chain recombines TRBV12-3 or TRBV12-4 with TRBJ1-2; D gene ambiguous. This CDR3 spans 14 amino acids. V lost 5 bases to trimming and J lost 0 bases, with 10 bases between them.

V is TRBV30 and J is TRBJ2-7; D gene ambiguous. Trimming took 2 bases from V and 5 from J, leaving 10 bases between them. This CDR3 region has 12 residues. The germline CDR1 and CDR2 sequences are GTSNPN and SVGIG (reference sequence). CDR3 nucleotides: TGTGCCTGGAGTTGGGGTGGACACGAGCAGTACTTC. It encodes CAWSWGGHEQYF.

This clonotype has more than one count but fewer than ten. This may be a read error: a much more frequent sequence differs by one nucleotide. This rearrangement joins TRBV15 to TRBJ2-7; no definite D call. V shed 3 bases and J shed 1 base, with 22 bases lying between them. The CDR3 has 18 amino acids. Germline CDR1 LNHNV, CDR2 YYDKDF (reference sequence). The CDR3 reads CATSRIAPTRYKSYEQYF. Here the CDR3 DNA reads TGTGCCACCAGCAGGATCGCCCCAACCCGGTACAAGTCCTACGAGCAGTACTTC.

The chain uses TRBV7-3 and TRBJ2-3; D is undetermined. V dropped 5 bases and J dropped 6 bases, with 24 bases sitting between them. This CDR3 is 17 amino acids long. Germline CDR1 is SGHTA and CDR2 is FQGTGA. The CDR3 DNA is TGTGCCAGCAGCCTGGGCGGAATCGGCGGCCTCTGCGATACGCAGTATTTT. It is translated as CASSLGGIGGLCDTQYF.

The chain combines TRBV3-1 with TRBJ2-1, with 9 bases identical to TRBD2. The CDR3 contains 13 residues. Germline V gene lookup returns CDR1 LGHDT and CDR2 YNNKEL (reference sequence). Germline trimming cut 1 base from V and 13 bases from J; bases unmatched to any gene: 5. CDR3 in amino acids: CASSQALAGLQFF. The CDR3 nucleotides read TGTGCCAGCAGCCAAGCTCTAGCGGGATTACAGTTCTTC.

The table lists this clonotype with many counts. V and J are TRBV7-9 and TRBJ2-1, with 9 bases lining up with TRBD2. The CDR3 spans 16 residues. Germline loops: CDR1 SEHNR, CDR2 FQNEAQ (reference sequence). Trimming cost V 5 bases and J 3 bases; bases outside gene matches: 8. CDR3 amino acids: CASSTNLAGNYNEQFF. Here the CDR3 DNA reads TGTGCCAGCAGCACCAACCTAGCGGGGAACTACAATGAGCAGTTCTTC.

This clonotype appeared many times. This chain links TRBV6-1 with TRBJ2-4, with a weak D call TRBD1 (6 bases). The germline gives CDR1 MNHNS, CDR2 SASEGT. The CDR3 contains 14 residues. V lost 6 bases and J 4 bases, leaving 13 bases between the germline ends. Here the CDR3 DNA reads TGTGCCAGCAGCTCTCAGGGGACAAAAAACATTCAGTACTTC. Amino acids: CASSSQGTKNIQYF.